This TCR beta chain was captured in a study of vaccination and CD4 T cells after COVID-19. This CDR3 is built from 11 residues. Losses at the gene ends were 8 bases for V and 6 bases for J; bases not matched to a gene: 3. Germline values: CDR1 MNHEY, CDR2 SVGEGT. An Oncomine TCR Beta short-read assay was used to sequence the DNA from cultured CD4+ T cells. TCRdb independently ran MiXCR on the PCR reads; one entry per CDR3 protein. Among under 20,000 distinct CDR3 sequences listed, roughly 42% were seen once. Treatment noted: approximately 10-day PBMC culture with coronavirus spike peptide pools or control peptides (ViraFEST assay). This clonotype was counted only a few times. As yet, its antigen is unknown.

This receptor was obtained from a human donor who had recovered from COVID-19. The V gene is TRBV6-2 or TRBV6-3, the J gene TRBJ1-2, with 7 bases lining up with TRBD1. This material consisted of CD4+ T cells from blood, cultured in vitro, taken before SARS-CoV-2 vaccination. CDR3 sequence reads: CASGDRDGYTF. The DNA of the CDR3 is TGTGCCAGCGGAGACAGGGATGGCTACACCTTC.